The 21 T cell receptor beta chains reported below all come from one sample, sequenced in a study of naive and memory T cell subsets. An equimolar mix of two oligonucleotides served as the beta constant-region primer for TRBC1 and TRBC2. Nested alpha and beta constant-region primers with the SP2 primer drove four PCR rounds on ligated cDNA. TCRdb reprocessed the UMI-ligation and nested PCR reads via MiXCR and lists one record per CDR3 protein. The table records roughly 130,000 distinct CDR3 sequences, 36% of them present only once. Sequences were obtained from central memory CD4+ T cells from blood. These receptors all stem from a human donor in good health.

This clonotype has just a few counts. This sequence joins TRBV9 and TRBJ2-7; the match to TRBD2 covers 13 bases. V trimming: 4 bases; J trimming: 6 bases; junction bases outside the gene matches: 7. The germline V gene has CDR1 SGDLS and CDR2 YYNGEE. The CDR3 consists of 15 residues. In DNA, the CDR3 is TGTGCCAGCAGCCAAGGACTAGCGGGAGTTTCCGAGCAGTACTTC. This gives the protein CASSQGLAGVSEQYF. The full variable domain, its missing parts supplied by reference TRBV9 and TRBJ2-7, is DSGVTQTPKHLITATGQRVTLRCSPRSGDLSVYWYQQSLDQGLQFLIQYYNGEERAKGNILERFSAQQFPDLHSELNLSSLELGDSALYFCASSQGLAGVSEQYFGPGTRLTVT.

The CDR3 nucleotides read TGTGCCAGCATCGCTTCCCGCGACACTGAAGCTTTCTTT. Its translation: CASIASRDTEAFF. The J gene is TRBJ1-1, the V gene TRBV11-2; D is ambiguous. V was pared by 7 bases and J by 3 bases, with 12 bases between. The germline V gene encodes CDR1 SGHAT and CDR2 FQNNGV. The CDR3 extends over 13 amino acids.

CDR3 nucleotides: TGCAGCGTTGAAGAACGGATCGGCTACACCTTC. Its protein is CSVEERIGYTF. V usage is TRBV29-1 and J usage is TRBJ1-2; D is ambiguous. The CDR3 loop spans 11 amino acids. Trimming removed 0 bases from V and 8 bases from J, with 7 bases in between. In germline, CDR1 is SQVTM, CDR2 ANQGSEA. Drawing the rest from reference TRBV29-1 and TRBJ1-2, the complete variable domain is SAVISQKPSRDICQRGTSLTIQCQVDSQVTMMFWYRQQPGQSLTLIATANQGSEATYESGFVIDKFPISRPNLTFSTLTVSNMSPEDSSIYLCSVEERIGYTFGSGTRLTVV.

The table lists this clonotype with many counts. J is TRBJ2-4 and V is TRBV28; D is undetermined. Trimming removed 6 bases at V and 0 bases at J, with 9 bases between. Germline V gene sequence: CDR1 MDHEN, CDR2 SYDVKM. This CDR3 region has 14 residues. As DNA, the CDR3 is TGTGCCAGCAGAGGTAGTTTAGCCAAAAACATTCAGTACTTC. Its protein product is CASRGSLAKNIQYF.

This chain links TRBV20-1 with TRBJ2-1; 14 bases map to TRBD2. Losses at the gene ends were 2 bases for V and 12 bases for J; bases not matched to a gene: 15. This CDR3 has 17 amino acids. Per the germline V gene, CDR1 is DFQATT and CDR2 is SNEGSKA (reference sequence). The CDR3 nucleotides read TGCAGTGCTAGACCTGACTCCGGGACTAGCGGGAGAGTCGGGCAGTTCTTC. Residues: CSARPDSGTSGRVGQFF.

This clonotype was counted only a few times. This chain joins TRBV3-1 and TRBJ2-6; maybe TRBD2 (6 bases). Trimming removed 0 bases from V and 2 bases from J, with 26 bases in between. In germline, CDR1 is LGHDT, CDR2 YNNKEL (reference sequence). The CDR3 spans 22 residues. The CDR3, as DNA: TGTGCCAGCAGCCAAGATTGGGGTTGGGCTCGGCGGGAACTAACTGGGGCCAACGTCCTGACTTTC. This gives the protein CASSQDWGWARRELTGANVLTF.

The chain joins TRBV18 to TRBJ2-1, with D hard to call. The CDR3 totals 15 residues. V gave up 2 bases and J gave up 3 bases, with 11 bases separating them. Looked up from germline, CDR1 is KGHSH and CDR2 is LQKENI. The CDR3 here is CASSPRSEYYNEQFF. The CDR3 coding sequence is TGTGCCAGCTCACCAAGGTCAGAGTACTACAATGAGCAGTTCTTC.

In its sample, this clonotype was seen many times. This sequence joins TRBV5-1 and TRBJ2-3, with TRBD1 identical over 7 bases. CDR3 size: 13 residues. CDR1 and CDR2 from the germline V gene are SGHRS and YFSETQ. V dropped 4 bases and J dropped 8; count of bases not matched to a gene: 7. The CDR3 bases are TGCGCCAGCAGCACACGGGGACAGCTTACGCAGTATTTT. Its protein product is CASSTRGQLTQYF.

V gene TRBV6-1 combines with J gene TRBJ2-7; D tentatively fits TRBD1 or TRBD2 (5 bases each). CDR3 size: 14 residues. V lost 4 bases and J lost 4, with 14 bases in between. Germline V gene sequence: CDR1 MNHNS, CDR2 SASEGT. This CDR3 is CASSVRDPGYEQYF. CDR3 coding DNA: TGTGCCAGCAGTGTCCGGGACCCAGGATACGAGCAGTACTTC.

The genes are TRBV9 and TRBJ2-1; D unclear. The CDR3 runs 16 residues. The ends were cut back, 0 bases at V and 0 bases at J, with 10 bases in the middle. Germline CDR1 reads SGDLS; CDR2 reads YYNGEE. CDR3 in amino acids: CASSVGDSFSYNEQFF. CDR3 nucleotides: TGTGCCAGCAGCGTAGGAGATTCCTTCTCCTACAATGAGCAGTTCTTC.

The sample holds many counts of this clonotype. This chain uses TRBV5-1 with TRBJ2-1, with D perhaps matching TRBD2 (6 bases). The V gene lost 4 bases and the J gene lost 5 bases, with 31 bases spanning the gap. Germline loops: CDR1 SGHRS, CDR2 YFSETQ. The CDR3 extends over 20 amino acids. The CDR3 protein is CASSPQMFRELNKNDNEQFF. CDR3 sequence (DNA): TGCGCCAGCAGCCCCCAAATGTTCCGGGAGCTTAACAAAAATGACAATGAGCAGTTCTTC.

The rearrangement uses TRBV5-5 and TRBJ2-1; perhaps TRBD2 as D (6 bases). Germline V gene sequence: CDR1 SGHKS, CDR2 YYEKEE (reference sequence). The ends were cut back, 0 bases at V and 0 bases at J, with 7 bases in the middle. This CDR3 is 15 amino acids long. The CDR3 DNA follows: TGTGCCAGCAGCTTGGGGGGGGACTCCTACAATGAGCAGTTCTTC. Its translation is CASSLGGDSYNEQFF. Full variable domain (missing parts from reference TRBV5-5 and TRBJ2-1): DAGVTQSPTHLIKTRGQQVTLRCSPISGHKSVSWYQQVLGQGPQFIFQYYEKEERGRGNFPDRFSARQFPNYSSELNVNALLLGDSALYLCASSLGGDSYNEQFFGPGTRLTVL.

A word on this clonotype: Compared with germline, one end of the junction differs, possibly owing to a read error. J is TRBJ2-7 and V is TRBV11-1, with 8 nucleotides matching TRBD1. Germline V gene sequence: CDR1 SGHAT, CDR2 FQDESV (reference sequence). The CDR3 loop spans 12 amino acids. The DNA of the CDR3 is TGTGCCAGCAGCCCATGGACAGGGACGTTTAGCTTC. Protein: CASSPWTGTFSF.

This chain connects TRBV18 to TRBJ1-5; a possible D gene is TRBD1 (6 bases). Germline CDR1 and CDR2: KGHSH and LQKENI. With 4 bases removed from V and 0 bases from J, the gap between germline ends came to 10 bases. The CDR3 is 15 amino acids. This CDR3 reads CASSQAGDSNQPQHF. The CDR3 nucleotides read TGTGCCAGCTCACAAGCAGGGGATAGCAATCAGCCCCAGCATTTT.

This chain uses TRBV29-1 with TRBJ1-2; D may be TRBD1 (5 bases). CDR3 size: 13 residues. Trimming stripped 7 bases from V and 4 bases from J, with 16 bases between. Germline-derived CDR1 and CDR2 are SQVTM and ANQGSEA. The CDR3 protein is CSGLTGGGYGYTF. The CDR3 DNA reads as TGCAGCGGTTTAACTGGGGGAGGCTATGGCTACACCTTC. The entire variable domain, with the rest obtained from reference TRBV29-1 and TRBJ1-2, is as follows: SAVISQKPSRDICQRGTSLTIQCQVDSQVTMMFWYRQQPGQSLTLIATANQGSEATYESGFVIDKFPISRPNLTFSTLTVSNMSPEDSSIYLCSGLTGGGYGYTFGSGTRLTVV.

This clonotype was seen a handful of times. The chain combines TRBV19 with TRBJ2-1; D is possibly TRBD1 (6 bases). The length of the CDR3 is 13 residues. V was trimmed by 5 bases and J by 7 bases, leaving 12 bases between them. Germline CDR1 is LNHDA and CDR2 is SQIVND (reference sequence). This chain's CDR3 is CASSLYRENEQFF. In DNA, the CDR3 is TGTGCCAGTAGTCTCTACAGGGAAAATGAGCAGTTCTTC.

This sequence joins TRBV6-2 or TRBV6-3 and TRBJ2-7; D remains unclear. The ends were cut back, 4 bases at V and 3 bases at J, with 10 bases in the middle. The CDR3 length is 13 residues. Germline V gene data show CDR1 as MNHEY and CDR2 as SVGEGT. CDR3 DNA sequence: TGTGCCAGCAGTTCCTATCAGGTCTACGAGCAGTACTTC. Its translation: CASSSYQVYEQYF.

V gene TRBV30 combines with J gene TRBJ1-1; D gene ambiguous. This CDR3 comprises 15 residues. With 2 bases removed from V and 0 bases from J, the gap between germline ends came to 13 bases. Germline V gene data show CDR1 as GTSNPN and CDR2 as SVGIG (reference sequence). The CDR3 is CAWSNFPTVNTEAFF. The CDR3, as DNA: TGTGCCTGGAGTAACTTCCCGACTGTGAACACTGAAGCTTTCTTT.

Written as DNA, the CDR3 is TGCAGTGCTAGAGATACCCAGGGGGTAAGGGAGCAGTACTTC. Protein product: CSARDTQGVREQYF. V is TRBV20-1 and J is TRBJ2-7; 7 positions agree with TRBD1. There are 14 residues in the CDR3. Germline V gives CDR1 DFQATT, CDR2 SNEGSKA (reference sequence). The V and J ends lost 0 bases and 7 bases, in that order; junction bases with no gene match: 9.

The rearrangement uses TRBV20-1 and TRBJ2-1; 7 bases fit TRBD1. V gave up 6 bases and J gave up 8 bases; unmatched junction bases: 13. The CDR3 contains 14 residues. Germline CDR1 DFQATT, CDR2 SNEGSKA (reference sequence). This CDR3 is CSAPSRQGFHEQFF. The CDR3 coding sequence is TGCAGTGCCCCCTCGAGACAGGGTTTCCATGAGCAGTTCTTC.

This clonotype was seen a handful of times. The chain has TRBV5-6 and TRBJ1-1; the match to TRBD1 covers 7 bases. This CDR3 contains 15 residues. The ends lost 1 base at V and 3 bases at J; junction bases unmatched: 6. Per germline, CDR1 SGHDT and CDR2 YYEEEE. CDR3: CASSLFLGGYTEAFF. The DNA of the CDR3 is TGTGCCAGCAGCTTGTTCCTAGGGGGCTACACTGAAGCTTTCTTT.